This TCR beta chain was captured in a study of blood T cell repertoires in COVID-19. Per germline, CDR1 SGDLS and CDR2 YYNGEE. The CDR3 runs 14 residues. The V and J ends lost 3 bases and 2 bases, in that order; junction bases with no gene match: 4. Using immunoSEQ multiplex PCR, the repertoire was profiled, and TCRdb retains in-frame clones only, with some absent. The profile shows roughly 140,000 clones, 80% to 90% of them singletons. The sequence was collected from a woman in her thirties or forties with acute or convalescent COVID-19. V gene TRBV9 combines with J gene TRBJ2-7, with 8 positions matching TRBD1. Sequenced input: peripheral blood. The CDR3 loop reads CASSETDRAYEQYF. The DNA of the CDR3 is TGTGCCAGCAGCGAGACGGACAGGGCCTACGAGCAGTACTTC.